This TCR beta chain was sequenced for a study of T cell responses to AZD1222 COVID-19 vaccine. For the study at large: Samples with a second dose at about 4 or about 12 weeks were pooled together.

The assay was immunoSEQ multiplex PCR, and TCRdb's table has in-frame clones only and misses some. The table has about 85,000 clones, approximately 88% seen once. Germline V CDR1 and CDR2: SNHLY, FYNNEI. The CDR3 runs to 12 residues. Trimming removed 7 bases at V and 3 bases at J, with 7 bases between. The study, taken as a whole, reports: The donors showed a predominance of white British ancestry and of females, with possible underestimation of clonal diversity. At study baseline, merely five or six AZD1222 recipients were seropositive. CD4 TCRs associated with vaccination spanned spike, dominating at 160-218 and 743-854.

For this clone: The antigen remains unidentified.

The receptor was isolated from an adult in good health. The chain joins TRBV2 to TRBJ1-3; D gene unclear. This specimen consisted of peripheral blood, obtained on day 0 of AZD1222 vaccination. The CDR3 loop is CASMGNGNTIYF. CDR3 nucleotide sequence: TGTGCCAGCATGGGGAATGGAAACACCATATATTTT.